One sample yielded the 24 T cell receptor beta chains listed below, sequenced in a study of monozygotic twins with inflammatory bowel disease. Each CDR3 protein gets one entry in TCRdb, which reprocessed the 5' RACE reads and gives no DNA. This sample's table has approximately 400,000 distinct CDR3 sequences. Sequenced input: blood. The receptor source for this set is a human donor with ulcerative colitis or Crohn's disease, or a healthy co-twin of an affected twin (not recorded which).

The chain uses TRBV18 and TRBJ2-1; lacking DNA, the TRBD2 call made by TCRdb goes unchecked. The CDR3 is made up of 15 amino acids. Germline V lookup: CDR1 KGHSH, CDR2 LQKENI. The CDR3 here is CASSPPGLAGDGQFF.

The chain employs TRBV15 and TRBJ2-1; TCRdb gives TRBD1 as the D gene, but with no DNA this cannot be confirmed. Germline CDR1 LNHNV, CDR2 YYDKDF (reference sequence). The CDR3 is made up of 15 amino acids. CDR3 protein: CATSRGGGGPLGQFF.

The CDR3 is CASSRSGTNNEQFF. The chain links TRBV7-3 to TRBJ2-1; the TCRdb D gene call, TRBD2, has no DNA to confirm it. Germline V gene sequence: CDR1 SGHTA, CDR2 FQGTGA. The CDR3 spans 14 residues.

J is TRBJ1-2 and V is TRBV27; the TCRdb call, TRBD1, lacks DNA for checking. There are 15 residues in the CDR3. CDR1 is MNHEY, CDR2 SMNVEV, per germline (reference sequence). Here the CDR3 reads CASSTFPDSPLGYTF.

This chain joins TRBV7-2 and TRBJ2-1; the D call of TRBD2 rests on TCRdb alone, since no DNA is present to check it. Looked up from germline, CDR1 is SGHTA and CDR2 is FQGNSA. This CDR3 region has 17 residues. The CDR3 region is CASRKGGGGVLYNEQFF.

The gene calls are TRBV2 and TRBJ2-2; TCRdb lists TRBD1, though no DNA is available to test this call. CDR1 is SNHLY, CDR2 FYNNEI, per germline. CDR3 length: 15 residues. The CDR3 sequence is CASRGGTGYTGELFF.

The chain links TRBV5-1 to TRBJ1-4. This CDR3 region has 14 residues. CDR1 is SGHRS, CDR2 YFSETQ, per germline. CDR3 sequence reads: CASRPDTKGEKLFF.

The rearrangement links TRBV20-1 to TRBJ2-1; TCRdb's D call, TRBD2, is unchecked because there is no DNA. This CDR3 region has 18 residues. Germline CDR1 DFQATT, CDR2 SNEGSKA (reference sequence). CDR3 protein: CSARDARGRSGSSNEQFF.

This chain uses TRBV24-1 with TRBJ2-1; TCRdb names TRBD2, which stays unverified in the absence of DNA. Germline V CDR1 and CDR2: KGHDR, SFDVKD. CDR3 size: 15 residues. This chain's CDR3 is CATSEITSEYNEQFF.

The chain links TRBV5-1 to TRBJ2-7; TCRdb reports TRBD1, a call that lacks DNA to check it against. There are 16 residues in the CDR3. Germline V gives CDR1 SGHRS, CDR2 YFSETQ. The CDR3 loop is CASSSSGTIIAYEQYF.

The rearrangement links TRBV6-6 to TRBJ1-1. CDR3 length: 13 residues. Germline V gene sequence: CDR1 MNHNY, CDR2 SVGAGI (reference sequence). The CDR3 sequence is CASSNVDPVEAFF.

The rearrangement links TRBV5-8 to TRBJ1-2; without DNA, the TCRdb call of TRBD1 cannot be checked. This CDR3 is 13 amino acids long. The germline V gene encodes CDR1 SGHTS and CDR2 YDEGEE. This chain's CDR3 is CASHHSGYDGYTF.

The chain joins TRBV29-1 to TRBJ2-3; TCRdb selects TRBD2, and the lack of DNA leaves this call unchecked. Per the germline V gene, CDR1 is SQVTM and CDR2 is ANQGSEA. The CDR3 length is 14 residues. The CDR3 loop is CSTYTSGRRDTQYF.

This chain uses TRBV7-2 with TRBJ1-2; absent DNA, TCRdb's TRBD1 call cannot be checked. Germline V gene data show CDR1 as SGHTA and CDR2 as FQGNSA. This CDR3 region has 14 residues. The CDR3 loop is CASSFGADPDGYTF. Full variable domain (remainder filled in from reference TRBV7-2 and TRBJ1-2): GAGVSQSPSNKVTEKGKDVELRCDPISGHTALYWYRQSLGQGLEFLIYFQGNSAPDKSGLPSDRFSAERTGGSVSTLTIQRTQQEDSAVYLCASSFGADPDGYTFGSGTRLTVV.

The chain's CDR3 is CASKEVETQYF. The chain uses TRBV2 and TRBJ2-5; TCRdb's D gene call, TRBD2, goes unchecked for lack of DNA. The CDR3 consists of 11 residues. Germline CDR1 reads SNHLY; CDR2 reads FYNNEI.

The chain has TRBV5-1 and TRBJ1-3; TCRdb's D call, TRBD1, is unchecked because there is no DNA. Germline assignment: CDR1 SGHRS and CDR2 YFSETQ. The CDR3 runs 17 residues. CDR3 protein: CASSLGPQTGAGNTIYF.

The V and J genes are TRBV10-3 and TRBJ2-1; absent DNA, TCRdb's TRBD2 call cannot be checked. There are 16 residues in the CDR3. Germline CDR1 is ENHRY and CDR2 is SYGVKD. CDR3 residues: CAISGNSGGPWGEQFF.

This chain joins TRBV20-1 and TRBJ1-2; TCRdb picks TRBD1, but there is no DNA to check that call. Germline CDR1 DFQATT, CDR2 SNEGSKA (reference sequence). The CDR3 has 14 residues. This CDR3 is CSGDMSDINYGYTF.

V is TRBV27 and J is TRBJ2-7. The CDR3 is 13 amino acids. CDR1 MNHEY and CDR2 SMNVEV come from the germline V gene (reference sequence). CDR3 loop: CASSLSAWYEQYF.

J is TRBJ1-2 and V is TRBV3-1. CDR3 size: 11 residues. Germline CDR1 LGHDT, CDR2 YNNKEL (reference sequence). The CDR3 protein is CASSRGIDYTF.

The CDR3 reads CASSSIRDTNQPQHF. The J gene is TRBJ1-5, the V gene TRBV7-2; TCRdb returns TRBD1, unconfirmable since there is no DNA. Germline V CDR1 and CDR2: SGHTA, FQGNSA. The CDR3 spans 15 residues.

V is TRBV5-1 and J is TRBJ2-6; TCRdb reports TRBD1, a call that lacks DNA to check it against. This CDR3 is built from 15 residues. Germline assignment: CDR1 SGHRS and CDR2 YFSETQ. CDR3 protein: CASNTGDSGANVLTF.

CDR3 region: CATSSPTSGMSEQFF. The rearrangement links TRBV15 to TRBJ2-1; the D gene TCRdb calls, TRBD2, cannot be checked with no DNA. Germline V gene data show CDR1 as LNHNV and CDR2 as YYDKDF (reference sequence). This CDR3 has 15 residues.

The V gene is TRBV24-1, the J gene TRBJ2-2; lacking DNA, the TRBD1 call made by TCRdb goes unchecked. Per the germline V gene, CDR1 is KGHDR and CDR2 is SFDVKD. The CDR3 extends over 16 amino acids. The CDR3 here is CATERGQGANTGELFF.